This TCR beta chain was identified during a study of shared clonotypes between healthy human individuals. The CDR3 is 13 amino acids. Per germline, CDR1 SGHDN and CDR2 FVKESK. Trimming took 2 bases from V and 11 from J, leaving 13 bases between them. This clone was seen only once. This table comes from immunoSEQ multiplex PCR, and its TCRdb copy is limited to in-frame clones, with some not included. In the table there are some 2,000,000 clones, roughly 95% of which are singletons. The TCR sequence derives from a man in his late teens or twenties in good health. The chain is built from TRBV14 and TRBJ1-5; a possible D gene is TRBD1 (5 bases). Sequencing was carried out using naive CD4+ T cells sorted from blood. Subset noted: CD45RA+ positively selected. The DNA for the CDR3 is TGTGCCAGCAGCCAAACAGGATTAGGGGCCCAGCATTTT. Its protein is CASSQTGLGAQHF.